These T cell receptor beta chains were read from a single sample in a study of T-cell reconstitution after alpha-beta-depleted transplantation in children. Via MiXCR, TCRdb re-called the PCR reads, giving one row per CDR3 protein. The sample shows about 300,000 distinct CDR3 sequences, around 7.3% of them seen only once. Sequencing used peripheral blood, obtained 360 days after TCRalphabeta/CD19-depleted stem cell transplant. These receptors were taken from a female patient between 2 and 15 years old who had a stem cell transplant for Fanconi anemia, so the T cells may come from the graft donor. The CDR3 runs from the conserved cysteine through the conserved F or W. The D gene is left open where the match is weak. Some rows mark clone size as missing; the rest say once, few, many or name a class of expanded clone.

>.|TRBJ1-2|many|TRBV7-9
TGTGCCAGCAGCTTAGAGGGCACCCAGCAGGGAGGCTACACCTTC
CASSLEGTQQGGYTF
>.|TRBJ2-5|many|TRBV20-1
TGCAGTGCTAGAGATTTTTTGGACAGATGGAAGAGAGAGACCCAGTACTTC
CSARDFLDRWKRETQYF
>.|TRBJ2-5|many|TRBV7-2
TGTGCCAGCAGCTTAGAGGCAGGGGGAGGCCAGTACTTC
CASSLEAGGGQYF
>TRBD2|TRBJ2-3|many|TRBV12-3/TRBV12-4
TGTGCCAGCAGTTCGACTAGCGGGGGGACAGATACGCAGTATTTT
CASSSTSGGTDTQYF
>TRBD1|TRBJ2-1|many|TRBV6-2/TRBV6-3
TGTGCCAGCAGTTACAGGGACAGATTATACAATGAGCAGTTCTTC
CASSYRDRLYNEQFF
>.|TRBJ2-5|many|TRBV11-2
TGTGCCAGCAGCTGGGGAGGGGGAGAAGAGACCCAGTACTTC
CASSWGGGEETQYF
>TRBD1|TRBJ1-6|many|TRBV12-3/TRBV12-4
TGTGCCAGCAGTTCGGGACAGTCTCTTCGAGCCTTT
CASSSGQSLRAF
>.|TRBJ1-1|many|TRBV2
TGTGCCAGCAGTGAAGCGTTGGACACTGAAGCTTTCTTT
CASSEALDTEAFF
>.|TRBJ1-4|.|TRBV3-1
TGTGCCAGCACCTCACGGGACGCGGATGAAAAACTGTTTTTT
CASTSRDADEKLFF
>TRBD2|TRBJ2-1|many|TRBV6-1
TGTGCCAGCAGTGAATGGTTGACTAGCGGGAAAAAGTACAATGAGCAGTTCTTC
CASSEWLTSGKKYNEQFF
>.|TRBJ2-2|many|TRBV12-3/TRBV12-4
TGTGCCAGCAGTTTACGCACAGGACGGGGGGAGCTGTTTTTT
CASSLRTGRGELFF
>TRBD1|TRBJ1-5|many|TRBV28
TGTGCCAGCAGACAGGGGGCGAGGGGCAATCAGCCCCAGCATTTT
CASRQGARGNQPQHF
>.|TRBJ2-1|many|TRBV12-3/TRBV12-4
TGTGCCAGCAGTTTTTATAGGGGACGAGATGAGCAGTTCTTC
CASSFYRGRDEQFF
>.|TRBJ1-1|few|TRBV28
TGTGCCAGCAGTTTACCGGCCGCCACTGAAGCTTTCTTT
CASSLPAATEAFF
>TRBD1|TRBJ2-7|.|TRBV30
TGTGCCTGGAGTGTAATGGGACAGGGGGGCGAGCAGTACTTC
CAWSVMGQGGEQYF
>.|TRBJ1-6|.|TRBV12-3/TRBV12-4
TGTGCCAGCAGTTTAGATCCTGGGGGGGCAGGAGGACCCCTCCACTTT
CASSLDPGGAGGPLHF
>.|TRBJ1-2|many|TRBV5-1
TGCGCCAGCAGCAAACACGGAAGCGATAACTATGGCTACACCTTC
CASSKHGSDNYGYTF
>TRBD1|TRBJ1-1|many|TRBV29-1
TGCAGCGTTCGACAGGGGTGGGACACTGAAGCTTTCTTT
CSVRQGWDTEAFF
>.|TRBJ1-1|many|TRBV20-1
TGCAGGGGTGGGCAAGGGGCCGACACTGAAGCTTTCTTT
CRGGQGADTEAFF
>.|TRBJ2-3|many|TRBV4-3
TGCGCCAGCAGCCACCGGGTTTTCACAGATACGCAGTATTTT
CASSHRVFTDTQYF
>.|TRBJ1-6|many|TRBV5-1
TGCGCCAGCAGCCCAAGGGGGGGAAATTCACCCCTCCACTTT
CASSPRGGNSPLHF
>.|TRBJ1-1|many|TRBV6-5
TGTGCCAGCAGCCCCCAGTTCCTGAACACTGAAGCTTTCTTT
CASSPQFLNTEAFF
>.|TRBJ1-1|.|TRBV18
TGTGCCAGCTCACCATTCGCAGGGACGATGAACACTGAAGCTTTCTTT
CASSPFAGTMNTEAFF
>.|TRBJ1-3|few|TRBV3-1
TGTGCCAGCAGCCAAGTACGGGTCAAGGACACCATATATTTT
CASSQVRVKDTIYF
>.|TRBJ1-1|.|TRBV6-1
TGTGCCAGCAGTGAATGGGGCTACACTGAAGCTTTCTTT
CASSEWGYTEAFF
>TRBD2|TRBJ2-7|many|TRBV20-1
TGCAGTGCAACTAGGAGACTAGCGTCCCCCTACGAGCAGTACTTC
CSATRRLASPYEQYF
>.|TRBJ1-2|.|TRBV7-9
TGTGCCAGCAGCTTAGAGAATGACTATGGCTACACCTTC
CASSLENDYGYTF
>.|TRBJ1-5|.|TRBV18
TGTGCCAGCTCACCAAGTTGGGGAGGTCAGCCCCAGCATTTT
CASSPSWGGQPQHF
>TRBD2|TRBJ2-3|few|TRBV5-1
TGCGCCAGCAGCGACCCATTTCTAGCGGGGGGAACGAGGTGGTCAGATACGCAGTATTTT
CASSDPFLAGGTRWSDTQYF
>TRBD2|TRBJ2-7|many|TRBV20-1
TGCAGTGCTAGAAGGGGACTAGCCTACGAGCAGTACTTC
CSARRGLAYEQYF
>TRBD1|TRBJ2-7|many|TRBV11-2
TGTGCCAGCAGCTTACTCGGGACAGGGAAGATCGAGCAGTACTTC
CASSLLGTGKIEQYF
>TRBD2|TRBJ2-3|many|TRBV4-3
TGCGCCAGCAGCCAAGATCACGGGACTAGCGATACGCAGTATTTT
CASSQDHGTSDTQYF
>.|TRBJ1-1|.|TRBV5-1
TGCGCCAGCAGCCTATCCACGGGGGGACTGAACACTGAAGCTTTCTTT
CASSLSTGGLNTEAFF
>.|TRBJ1-2|many|TRBV6-1
TGTGCCAGCAGTGAATCAGGGAGGGGGGATGGCTATGGCTACACCTTC
CASSESGRGDGYGYTF
>.|TRBJ2-2|.|TRBV25-1
TGTGCCAGCAGTGAATGGGCGGGGATTAACACCGGGGAGCTGTTTTTT
CASSEWAGINTGELFF
>TRBD2|TRBJ2-1|few|TRBV12-3/TRBV12-4
TGTGCCAGCAGCCAAATTTTTCGACTAGCGGGGGACAACAATGAGCAGTTCTTC
CASSQIFRLAGDNNEQFF
>.|TRBJ2-2|many|TRBV4-3
TGCGCCAGCAGCCAAGATACGCTAGCCGGCGCGGCCGGGGAGCTGTTTTTT
CASSQDTLAGAAGELFF
>.|TRBJ1-5|.|TRBV20-1
TGCAGTGCTAAAAACCGTCGGACAGAGCAGCCCCAGCATTTT
CSAKNRRTEQPQHF
>.|TRBJ1-2|.|TRBV11-2
TGTGCCACCTCACCTGGACTCTACTATGGCTACACCTTC
CATSPGLYYGYTF
>TRBD2|TRBJ2-7|many|TRBV18
TGTGCCAGCTCACCACTACTAGCGGGAGCCCCCTACGAGCAGTACTTC
CASSPLLAGAPYEQYF
>.|TRBJ2-7|many|TRBV10-3
TGTGCCATCAGTGAGGGGGGATATTCCTACGAGCAGTACTTC
CAISEGGYSYEQYF
>TRBD2|TRBJ2-1|many|TRBV20-1
TGCAGTGCTAGGACTAGCGGGAGTGGTGAGCAGTTCTTC
CSARTSGSGEQFF
>TRBD2|TRBJ2-3|many|TRBV7-2
TGTGCCAGCAGCTCGATGCTACTAGCGGGGGGGGTAGATACGCAGTATTTT
CASSSMLLAGGVDTQYF
>.|TRBJ1-1|.|TRBV18
TGTGCCAGCTCACCAGTTCTCCCTTTAGGCACTGAAGCTTTCTTT
CASSPVLPLGTEAFF
>.|TRBJ1-1|.|TRBV29-1
TGCAGCGTTCGTGAGGGGGCTGAAGCTTTCTTT
CSVREGAEAFF
>.|TRBJ2-5|many|TRBV29-1
TGCAGCGTTGAATACAAACGAGAGACCCAGTACTTC
CSVEYKRETQYF
>.|TRBJ2-2|.|TRBV30
TGTGCCTGGAGTGTAGAGGATACCACCGGGGAGCTGTTTTTT
CAWSVEDTTGELFF
>TRBD2|TRBJ2-5|few|TRBV2
TGTGCCAGCAATTTTCTAGCGGGAGAGACCCAGTACTTC
CASNFLAGETQYF
>.|TRBJ2-3|many|TRBV21-1
TGTGCCAGCAGCAAAGGGTTGGAGGGGAAGGTCACAGATACGCAGTATTTT
CASSKGLEGKVTDTQYF
>.|TRBJ2-1|.|TRBV3-1
TGTGCCTGCAGCCATCCGGACGGGCCCGATGTTTCCTACAATGAGCAGTTCTTC
CACSHPDGPDVSYNEQFF
>.|TRBJ2-7|many|TRBV6-6
TGTGCCAGCAGGGACAGCTACGAGCAGTACTTC
CASRDSYEQYF
>.|TRBJ2-3|many|TRBV20-1
TGCAGTGCTAGAGTCCCTCGGGGCAGAGATACGCAGTATTTT
CSARVPRGRDTQYF